This T cell receptor (beta chain) originates from a study of blood T cell repertoires in COVID-19. Study information: Acute and convalescent COVID-19 samples came from the United States, Italy and Spain. In each case, the material was cDNA or gDNA derived from T cells, B-cell-depleted T cells, or PBMCs.

Study processing details: Reference gene primer amplification gave nucleated cell count estimates. Only in-frame clones appear in the TCRdb table, and some are missing; sequencing was by immunoSEQ multiplex PCR. The V and J calls and clone size were taken over from that table, and D and trimming were inferred from the DNA. The data hold 390,000 or so clones, with around 87% observed a single time. J gave up 3 bases and V 7 bases, and 14 bases lay outside the gene matches. The CDR3 contains 16 residues. CDR1 is LNHDA, CDR2 SQIVND, per germline (reference sequence). Patients of the Seattle cohort, enrolled during active infection, were followed longitudinally.

The sequenced sample consisted of peripheral blood. The receptor was derived from a woman aged 25 to 45 with COVID-19, enrolled during active disease. The chain couples TRBV19 to TRBJ1-1; 7 bases map to TRBD1. This CDR3 reads CASNMGQTAGDTEAFF. DNA of the CDR3: TGTGCCAGTAATATGGGACAGACCGCCGGTGACACTGAAGCTTTCTTT.